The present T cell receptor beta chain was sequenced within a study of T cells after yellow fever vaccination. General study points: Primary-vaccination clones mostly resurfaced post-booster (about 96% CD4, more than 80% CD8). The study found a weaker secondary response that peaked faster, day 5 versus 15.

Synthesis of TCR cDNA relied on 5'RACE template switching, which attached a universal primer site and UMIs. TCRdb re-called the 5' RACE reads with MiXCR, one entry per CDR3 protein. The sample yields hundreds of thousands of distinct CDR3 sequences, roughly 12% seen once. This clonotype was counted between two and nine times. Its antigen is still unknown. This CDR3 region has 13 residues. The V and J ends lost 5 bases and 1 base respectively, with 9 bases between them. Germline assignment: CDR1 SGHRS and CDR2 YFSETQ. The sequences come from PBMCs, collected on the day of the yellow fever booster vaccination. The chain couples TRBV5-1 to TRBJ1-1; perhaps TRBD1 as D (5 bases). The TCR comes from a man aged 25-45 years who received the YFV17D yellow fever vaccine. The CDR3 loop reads CASRGRANTEAFF. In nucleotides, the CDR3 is TGCGCCAGCAGAGGCAGGGCGAACACTGAAGCTTTCTTT.